This T cell receptor (beta chain) was sequenced during a study of shared clonotypes between healthy human individuals. General observations from the study: Rarefaction curves obtained for sorted subsets showed sequencing incomplete despite large depth. An expected dependence of interdonor clonotype sharing on sequencing depth was noted.

The V and J ends lost 3 bases and 0 bases respectively, with 11 bases between them. Germline CDR1 is MNHEY and CDR2 is SMNVEV (reference sequence). CDR3 length equals 15 residues. As for this clone: Antigen specificity is unknown.

In the authors' workflow: Filtering of immunoSEQ junctional sequences could not match full-length read filtering. Assay: immunoSEQ multiplex PCR; the TCRdb copy retains only in-frame clones and omits some. The DNA was the basis for D and trimming; V, J and clone size are from that table. Here the sample spans about 580,000 clones, 98% being singletons. As defined, naive CD8 cells were CD45RO-negative and positively selected for CCR7, with terminally differentiated effector memory CD45RA+ cells excluded. Donors were Caucasian adults residing in Nashville, Tennessee, USA. The material sequenced was naive CD8+ T cells sorted from blood. The origin of this receptor is a man aged 30 to 39 in good health. The genes are TRBV27 and TRBJ2-5, with D possibly being TRBD2 (7 bases). This CDR3 reads CASSLGGPYQETQYF. The CDR3 nucleotides are TGTGCCAGCAGTTTGGGGGGGCCTTACCAAGAGACCCAGTACTTC.